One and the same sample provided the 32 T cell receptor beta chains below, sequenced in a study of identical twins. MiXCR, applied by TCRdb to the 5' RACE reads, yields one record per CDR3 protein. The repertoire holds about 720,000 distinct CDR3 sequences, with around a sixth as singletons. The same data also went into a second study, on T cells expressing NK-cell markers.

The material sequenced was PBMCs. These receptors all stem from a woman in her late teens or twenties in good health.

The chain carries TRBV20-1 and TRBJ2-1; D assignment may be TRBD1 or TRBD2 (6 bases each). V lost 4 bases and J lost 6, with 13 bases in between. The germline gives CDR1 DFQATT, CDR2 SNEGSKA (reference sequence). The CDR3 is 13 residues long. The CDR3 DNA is TGCAGTGCTAACTGGGGGGCCTCCAATGAGCAGTTCTTC. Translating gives CSANWGASNEQFF.

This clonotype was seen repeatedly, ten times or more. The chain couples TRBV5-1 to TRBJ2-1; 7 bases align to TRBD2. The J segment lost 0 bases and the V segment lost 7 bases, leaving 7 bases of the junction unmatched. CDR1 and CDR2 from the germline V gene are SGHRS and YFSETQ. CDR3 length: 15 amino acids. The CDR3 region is CASSTGGSSYNEQFF. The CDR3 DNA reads TGCGCCAGCTCAACGGGGGGAAGCTCCTACAATGAGCAGTTCTTC.

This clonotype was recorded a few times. The CDR3 bases are TGTGCCAGCAGCTTTCCTTCCGGGACAGGGGGTACCGGGGAGCTGTTTTTT. Its protein is CASSFPSGTGGTGELFF. This chain uses TRBV4-2 with TRBJ2-2; 11 positions agree with TRBD1. Per the germline V gene, CDR1 is LGHNA and CDR2 is YNFKEQ. This CDR3 has 17 amino acids. V gave up 5 bases and J gave up 5 bases; unmatched junction bases: 10.

CDR3 DNA sequence: TGTGCCAGCTCACCCAAAGCGGGAGGCGCAGATACGCAGTATTTT. Translation: CASSPKAGGADTQYF. V and J are TRBV18 and TRBJ2-3, with TRBD2 identical over 9 bases. This CDR3 has 15 residues. The V gene end was trimmed by 3 bases and the J gene end by 4 bases; junction bases not matched to a gene: 5. Germline V gene lookup returns CDR1 KGHSH and CDR2 LQKENI.

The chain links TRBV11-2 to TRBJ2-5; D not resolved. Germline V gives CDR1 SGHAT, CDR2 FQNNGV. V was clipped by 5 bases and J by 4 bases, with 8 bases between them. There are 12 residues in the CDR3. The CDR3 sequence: CASSAFRETQYF. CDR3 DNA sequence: TGTGCCAGCAGCGCCTTCAGAGAGACCCAGTACTTC. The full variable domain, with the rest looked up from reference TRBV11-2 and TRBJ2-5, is EAGVAQSPRYKIIEKRQSVAFWCNPISGHATLYWYQQILGQGPKLLIQFQNNGVVDDSQLPKDRFSAERLKGVDSTLKIQPAKLEDSAVYLCASSAFRETQYFGPGTRLLVL.

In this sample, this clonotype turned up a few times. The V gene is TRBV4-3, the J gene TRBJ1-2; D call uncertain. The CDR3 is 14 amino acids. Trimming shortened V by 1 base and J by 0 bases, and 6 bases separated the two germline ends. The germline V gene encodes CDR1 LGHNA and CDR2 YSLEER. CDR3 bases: TGCGCCAGCAGCCAAGTCCAGGCTAACTATGGCTACACCTTC. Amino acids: CASSQVQANYGYTF.

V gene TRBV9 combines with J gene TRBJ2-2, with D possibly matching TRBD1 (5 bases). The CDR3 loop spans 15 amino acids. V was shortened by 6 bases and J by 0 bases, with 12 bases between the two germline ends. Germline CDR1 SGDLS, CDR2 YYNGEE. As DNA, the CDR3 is TGTGCCAGCAAAGGGGCGCCGCCGAACACCGGGGAGCTGTTTTTT. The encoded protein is CASKGAPPNTGELFF.

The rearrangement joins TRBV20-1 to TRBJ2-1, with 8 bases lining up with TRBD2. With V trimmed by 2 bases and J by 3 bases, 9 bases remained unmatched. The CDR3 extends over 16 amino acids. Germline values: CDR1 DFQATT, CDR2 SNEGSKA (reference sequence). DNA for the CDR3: TGCAGTGCTAGATGGTTAGTGAGCGGGGGCTACAATGAGCAGTTCTTC. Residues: CSARWLVSGGYNEQFF.

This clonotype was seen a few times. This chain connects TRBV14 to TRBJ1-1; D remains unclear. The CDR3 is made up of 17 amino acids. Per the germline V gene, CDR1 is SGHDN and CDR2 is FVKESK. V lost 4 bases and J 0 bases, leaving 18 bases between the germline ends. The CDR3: CASSPAPQAVMNTEAFF. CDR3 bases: TGTGCCAGCAGCCCAGCCCCCCAGGCGGTTATGAACACTGAAGCTTTCTTT.

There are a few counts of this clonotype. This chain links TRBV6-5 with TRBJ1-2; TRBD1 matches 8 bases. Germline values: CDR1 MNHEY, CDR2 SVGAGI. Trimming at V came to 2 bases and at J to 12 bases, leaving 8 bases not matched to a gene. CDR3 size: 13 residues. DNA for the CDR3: TGTGCCAGCAGTTACGGGGCAGGGGGCCGTGACACCTTC. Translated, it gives CASSYGAGGRDTF.

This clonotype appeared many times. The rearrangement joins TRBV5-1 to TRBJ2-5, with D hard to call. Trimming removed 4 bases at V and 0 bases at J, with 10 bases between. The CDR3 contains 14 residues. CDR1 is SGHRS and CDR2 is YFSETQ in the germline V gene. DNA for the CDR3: TGCGCCAGCAGCCCGTCTAGTTACCAAGAGACCCAGTACTTC. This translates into CASSPSSYQETQYF.

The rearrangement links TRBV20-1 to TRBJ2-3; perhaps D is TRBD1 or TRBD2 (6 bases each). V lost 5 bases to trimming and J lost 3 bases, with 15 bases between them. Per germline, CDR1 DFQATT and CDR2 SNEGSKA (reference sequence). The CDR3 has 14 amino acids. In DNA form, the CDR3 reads TGCAGTGCTGTACAGGGACTCATTACAGATACGCAGTATTTT. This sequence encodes CSAVQGLITDTQYF.

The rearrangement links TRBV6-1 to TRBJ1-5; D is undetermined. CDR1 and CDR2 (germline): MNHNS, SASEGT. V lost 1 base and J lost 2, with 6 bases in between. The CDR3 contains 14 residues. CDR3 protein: CASSEDGGNQPQHF. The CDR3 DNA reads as TGTGCCAGCAGTGAAGACGGGGGCAATCAGCCCCAGCATTTT.

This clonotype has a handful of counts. The DNA of the CDR3 is TGCAGTGCCCTAATGCCCCAGGCAACAGATACGCAGTATTTT. It yields the protein CSALMPQATDTQYF. V gene TRBV20-1 combines with J gene TRBJ2-3; no firm D call. The CDR3 contains 14 residues. Looked up from germline, CDR1 is DFQATT and CDR2 is SNEGSKA (reference sequence). V lost 6 bases and J 3 bases, leaving 16 bases between the germline ends.

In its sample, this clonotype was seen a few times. CDR3 sequence: CASSHGDSYEQYF. DNA for the CDR3: TGTGCCAGCAGTCACGGGGACTCCTACGAGCAGTACTTC. V is TRBV12-3 or TRBV12-4 and J is TRBJ2-7; TRBD2 might be the D (5 bases). V gave up 5 bases and J gave up 0 bases, with 8 bases separating them. This CDR3 is 13 amino acids long.

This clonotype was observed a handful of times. DNA of the CDR3: TGTGCCTGCTACTGGACGGGCAGCTCCTACGAGCAGTACTTC. Translated: CACYWTGSSYEQYF. This chain links TRBV30 with TRBJ2-7; D not resolved. CDR3 length equals 14 residues. The V gene's germline CDR1 is GTSNPN and CDR2 SVGIG (reference sequence). V lost 6 bases, J lost 0 bases, and 15 bases lay in between.

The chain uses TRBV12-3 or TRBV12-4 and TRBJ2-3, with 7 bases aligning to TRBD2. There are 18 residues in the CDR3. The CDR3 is CTCSLRVQASGETDTQYF. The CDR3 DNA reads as TGTACCTGCAGTTTACGCGTGCAGGCTAGCGGTGAGACAGATACGCAGTATTTT.

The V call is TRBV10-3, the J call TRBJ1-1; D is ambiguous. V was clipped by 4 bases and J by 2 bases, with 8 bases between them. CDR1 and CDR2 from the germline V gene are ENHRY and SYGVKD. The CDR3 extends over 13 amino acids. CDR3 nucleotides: TGTGCCATCAGTGGTGCCCAAAACACTGAAGCTTTCTTT. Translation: CAISGAQNTEAFF.

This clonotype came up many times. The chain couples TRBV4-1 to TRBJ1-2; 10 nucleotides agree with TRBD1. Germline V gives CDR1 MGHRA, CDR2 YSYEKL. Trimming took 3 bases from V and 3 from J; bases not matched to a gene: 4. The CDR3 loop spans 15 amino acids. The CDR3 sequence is CASSQPGQGDYGYTF. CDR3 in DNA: TGCGCCAGCAGCCAGCCCGGACAGGGGGACTATGGCTACACCTTC.

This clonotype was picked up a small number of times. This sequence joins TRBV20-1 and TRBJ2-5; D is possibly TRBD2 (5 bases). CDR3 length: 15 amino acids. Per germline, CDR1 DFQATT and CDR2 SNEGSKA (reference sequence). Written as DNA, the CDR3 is TGCAGCTCCACGGACGCGGGTGCCTTCCAAGAGACCCAGTACTTC. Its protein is CSSTDAGAFQETQYF.

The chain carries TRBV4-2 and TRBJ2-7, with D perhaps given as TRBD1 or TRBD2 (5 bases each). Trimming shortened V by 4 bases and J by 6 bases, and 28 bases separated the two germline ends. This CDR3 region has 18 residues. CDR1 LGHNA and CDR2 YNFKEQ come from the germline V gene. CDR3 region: CASSLPGPRTGDPLEQYF. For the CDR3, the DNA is TGTGCCAGCAGCCTACCGGGACCTAGGACCGGGGATCCCCTCGAGCAGTACTTC.

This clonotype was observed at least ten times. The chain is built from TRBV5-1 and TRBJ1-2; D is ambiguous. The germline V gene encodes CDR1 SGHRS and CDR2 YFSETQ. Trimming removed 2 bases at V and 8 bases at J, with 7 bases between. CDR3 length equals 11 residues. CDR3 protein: CASSFTDGYTF. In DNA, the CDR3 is TGCGCCAGCAGCTTTACGGACGGCTACACCTTC.

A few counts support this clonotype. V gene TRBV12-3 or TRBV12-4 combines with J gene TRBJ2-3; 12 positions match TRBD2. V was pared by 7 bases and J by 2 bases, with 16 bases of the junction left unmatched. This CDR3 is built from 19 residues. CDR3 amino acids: CASTAETVTSGRFTDTQYF. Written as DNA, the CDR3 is TGTGCCAGCACCGCTGAAACCGTGACTAGCGGGAGATTCACAGATACGCAGTATTTT.

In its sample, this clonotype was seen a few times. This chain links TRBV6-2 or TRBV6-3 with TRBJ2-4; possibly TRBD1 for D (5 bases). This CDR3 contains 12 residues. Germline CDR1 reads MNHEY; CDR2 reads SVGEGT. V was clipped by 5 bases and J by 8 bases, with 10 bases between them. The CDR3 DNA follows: TGTGCCAGCAGTCAGGGTGCCGACATTCAGTACTTC. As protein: CASSQGADIQYF.

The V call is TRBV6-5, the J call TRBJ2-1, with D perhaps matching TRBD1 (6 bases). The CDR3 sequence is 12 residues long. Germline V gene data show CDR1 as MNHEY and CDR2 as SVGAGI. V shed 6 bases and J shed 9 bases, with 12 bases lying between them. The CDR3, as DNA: TGTGCCAGCAGAGAGGGGGATTTTGAGCAGTTCTTC. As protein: CASREGDFEQFF.

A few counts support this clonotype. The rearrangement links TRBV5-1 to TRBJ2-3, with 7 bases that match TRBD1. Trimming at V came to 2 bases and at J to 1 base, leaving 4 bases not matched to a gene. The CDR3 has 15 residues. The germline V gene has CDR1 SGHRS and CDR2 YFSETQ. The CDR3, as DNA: TGCGCCAGCAGCTTATGGGACAGAGGCACAGATACGCAGTATTTT. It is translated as CASSLWDRGTDTQYF.

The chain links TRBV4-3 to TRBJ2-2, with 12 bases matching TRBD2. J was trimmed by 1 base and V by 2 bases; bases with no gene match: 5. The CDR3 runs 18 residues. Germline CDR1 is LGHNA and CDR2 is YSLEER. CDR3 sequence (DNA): TGCGCCAGCAGCCAATTCTGGACTAGCGGGATGAACACCGGGGAGCTGTTTTTT. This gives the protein CASSQFWTSGMNTGELFF.

The CDR3 spells CASRPRGGAPDTQYF. DNA for the CDR3: TGTGCCAGCAGACCCCGGGGGGGGGCCCCCGATACGCAGTATTTT. V is TRBV12-3 or TRBV12-4 and J is TRBJ2-3; 8 nucleotides match TRBD2. CDR3 length equals 15 residues. Trimming at V came to 6 bases and at J to 6 bases, leaving 11 bases not matched to a gene.

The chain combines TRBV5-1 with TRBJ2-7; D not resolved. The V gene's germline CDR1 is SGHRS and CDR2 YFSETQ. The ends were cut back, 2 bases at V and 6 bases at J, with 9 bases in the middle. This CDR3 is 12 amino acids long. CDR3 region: CASSFSESEQYF. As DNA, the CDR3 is TGCGCCAGCAGCTTTTCAGAGTCCGAGCAGTACTTC.

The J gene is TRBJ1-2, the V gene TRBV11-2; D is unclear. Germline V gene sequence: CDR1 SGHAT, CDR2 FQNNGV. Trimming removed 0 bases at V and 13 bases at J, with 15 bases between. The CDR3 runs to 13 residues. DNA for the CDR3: TGTGCCAGCAGCTTAGAGAAGAACAACCAAGGCACCTTC. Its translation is CASSLEKNNQGTF.

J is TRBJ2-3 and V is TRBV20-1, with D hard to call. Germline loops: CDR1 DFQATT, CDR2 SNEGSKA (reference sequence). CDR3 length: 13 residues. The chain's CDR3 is CSWTTAQSDTQYF. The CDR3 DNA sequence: TGCAGCTGGACCACCGCACAGTCAGATACGCAGTATTTT.

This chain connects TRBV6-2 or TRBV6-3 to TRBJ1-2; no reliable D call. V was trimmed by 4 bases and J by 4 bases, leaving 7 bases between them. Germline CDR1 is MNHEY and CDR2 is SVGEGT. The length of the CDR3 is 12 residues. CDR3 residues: CASSSGIYGYTF. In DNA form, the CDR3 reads TGTGCCAGCAGTTCCGGAATCTATGGCTACACCTTC.